This T cell receptor beta chain is from a study of blood T cell repertoires in COVID-19. Method: immunoSEQ multiplex PCR; TCRdb's copy keeps in-frame clones and lacks some. The sample carries 250,000 or so clones, just over 85% recorded once. A note on this clone: Distinct nucleotide sequences in the sample also encode this CDR3.

The germline V and J ends were trimmed by 1 base and 1 base, with 6 bases remaining between them. The CDR3 is 13 amino acids. Germline V lookup: CDR1 SGHRS, CDR2 YFSETQ. This receptor was taken from a woman aged 25 to 39 with active or convalescent COVID-19. The source material was peripheral blood. V is TRBV5-1 and J is TRBJ2-7; maybe TRBD1 (6 bases). DNA for the CDR3: TGCGCCAGCAGCTTGCAGGGGTCCTACGAGCAGTACTTC. It codes for CASSLQGSYEQYF.